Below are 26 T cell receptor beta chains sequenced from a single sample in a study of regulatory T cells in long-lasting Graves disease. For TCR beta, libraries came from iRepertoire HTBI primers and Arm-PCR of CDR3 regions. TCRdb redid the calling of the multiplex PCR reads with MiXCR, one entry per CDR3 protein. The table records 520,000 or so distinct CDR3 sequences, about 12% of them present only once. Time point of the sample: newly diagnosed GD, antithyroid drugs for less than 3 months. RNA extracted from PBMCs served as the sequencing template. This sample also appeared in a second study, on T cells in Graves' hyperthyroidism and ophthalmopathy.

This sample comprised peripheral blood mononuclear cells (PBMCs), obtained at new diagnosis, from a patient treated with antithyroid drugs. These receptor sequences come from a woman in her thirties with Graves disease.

The CDR3, as DNA: TGTGCCAGCACCCAGGACAGGGGCTACGAGCAGTACTTC. Translation: CASTQDRGYEQYF. V is TRBV7-9 and J is TRBJ2-7, with 9 bases identical to TRBD1. The junction had 4 bases not matched to a gene; V was cut back by 7 bases and J by 3 bases. The CDR3 has 13 residues. Germline-derived CDR1 and CDR2 are SEHNR and FQNEAQ (reference sequence).

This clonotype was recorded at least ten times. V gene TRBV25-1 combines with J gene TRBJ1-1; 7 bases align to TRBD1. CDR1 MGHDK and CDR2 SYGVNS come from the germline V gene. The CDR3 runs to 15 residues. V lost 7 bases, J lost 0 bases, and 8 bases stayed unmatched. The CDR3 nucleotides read TGTGCCAGCAATAGGGACAGCTCTTTGAACACTGAAGCTTTCTTT. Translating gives CASNRDSSLNTEAFF.

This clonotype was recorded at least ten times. The CDR3 nucleotides read TGCAGTGCCCCCCGGCGGGAGGGAGGGGAGACCCAGTACTTC. Translated: CSAPRREGGETQYF. The chain has TRBV20-1 and TRBJ2-5, with 9 bases that match TRBD2. V was pared by 6 bases and J by 5 bases, with 10 bases of the junction left unmatched. The length of the CDR3 is 14 residues. Germline loops: CDR1 DFQATT, CDR2 SNEGSKA (reference sequence).

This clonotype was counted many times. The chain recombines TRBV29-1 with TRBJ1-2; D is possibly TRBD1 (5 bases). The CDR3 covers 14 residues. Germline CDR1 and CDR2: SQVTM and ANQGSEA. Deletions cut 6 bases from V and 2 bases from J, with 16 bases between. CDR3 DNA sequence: TGCAGCGTGTCAGTAGGGTGGGGGAACTATGGCTACACCTTC. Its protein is CSVSVGWGNYGYTF.

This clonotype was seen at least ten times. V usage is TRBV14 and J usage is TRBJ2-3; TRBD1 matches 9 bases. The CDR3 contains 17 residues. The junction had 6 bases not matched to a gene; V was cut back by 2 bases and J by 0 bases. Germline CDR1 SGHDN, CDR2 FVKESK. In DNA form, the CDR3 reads TGTGCCAGCAGCCAACTGGGGACAGGGAGGAGCACAGATACGCAGTATTTT. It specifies CASSQLGTGRSTDTQYF. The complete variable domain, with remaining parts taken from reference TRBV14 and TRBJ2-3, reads EAGVTQFPSHSVIEKGQTVTLRCDPISGHDNLYWYRRVMGKEIKFLLHFVKESKQDESGMPNNRFLAERTGGTYSTLKVQPAELEDSGVYFCASSQLGTGRSTDTQYFGPGTRLTVL.

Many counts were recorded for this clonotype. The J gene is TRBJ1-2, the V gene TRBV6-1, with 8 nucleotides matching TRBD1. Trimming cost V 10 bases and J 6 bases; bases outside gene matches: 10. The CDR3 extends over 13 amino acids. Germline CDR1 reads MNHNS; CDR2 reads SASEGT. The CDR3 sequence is CAIDQGAQNGYTF. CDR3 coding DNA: TGTGCCATCGACCAGGGGGCTCAGAATGGCTACACCTTC.

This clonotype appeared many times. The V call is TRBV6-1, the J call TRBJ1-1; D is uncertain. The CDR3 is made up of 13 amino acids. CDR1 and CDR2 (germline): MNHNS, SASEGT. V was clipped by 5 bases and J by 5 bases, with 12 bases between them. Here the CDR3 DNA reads TGTGCCAGCAGTCCTTTCCGGAGGACTGAAGCTTTCTTT. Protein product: CASSPFRRTEAFF.

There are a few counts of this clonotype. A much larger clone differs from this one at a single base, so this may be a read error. The chain's CDR3 is CATSRDTRAEQLF. CDR3 bases: TGTGCCACCAGCAGAGATACCAGAGCTGAGCAGCTCTTC. The rearrangement joins TRBV15 to TRBJ2-5; D is ambiguous. This CDR3 contains 13 residues. Germline CDR1 LNHNV, CDR2 YYDKDF (reference sequence).

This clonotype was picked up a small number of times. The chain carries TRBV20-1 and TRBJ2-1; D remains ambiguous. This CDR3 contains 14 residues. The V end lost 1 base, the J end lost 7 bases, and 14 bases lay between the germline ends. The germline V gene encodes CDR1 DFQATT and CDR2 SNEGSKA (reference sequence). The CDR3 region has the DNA TGCAGTGCTAGAGGTGGGGTGGTCGTGAATGAGCAGTTCTTC. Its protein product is CSARGGVVVNEQFF.

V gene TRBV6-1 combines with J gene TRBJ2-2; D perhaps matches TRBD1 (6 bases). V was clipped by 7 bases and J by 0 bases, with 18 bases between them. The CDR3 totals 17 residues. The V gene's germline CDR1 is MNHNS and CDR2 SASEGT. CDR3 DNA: TGTGCCAGCAATGAGGCCTCCGGGACATCGAACACCGGGGAGCTGTTTTTT. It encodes CASNEASGTSNTGELFF.

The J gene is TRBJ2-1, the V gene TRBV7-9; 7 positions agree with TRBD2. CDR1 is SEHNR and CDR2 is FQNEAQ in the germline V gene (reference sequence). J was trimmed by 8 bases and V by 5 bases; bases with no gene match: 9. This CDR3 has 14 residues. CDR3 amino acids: CASSASGIWDEQFF. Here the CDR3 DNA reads TGTGCCAGCAGCGCCAGCGGGATCTGGGATGAGCAGTTCTTC.

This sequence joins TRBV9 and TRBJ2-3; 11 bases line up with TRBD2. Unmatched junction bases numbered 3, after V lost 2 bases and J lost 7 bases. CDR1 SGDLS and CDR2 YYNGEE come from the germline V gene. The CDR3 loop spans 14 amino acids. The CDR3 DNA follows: TGTGCCAGCAGCGTCACTAGCGGGAGTAATACGCAGTATTTT. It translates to CASSVTSGSNTQYF. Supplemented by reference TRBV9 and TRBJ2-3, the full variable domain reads DSGVTQTPKHLITATGQRVTLRCSPRSGDLSVYWYQQSLDQGLQFLIQYYNGEERAKGNILERFSAQQFPDLHSELNLSSLELGDSALYFCASSVTSGSNTQYFGPGTRLTVL.

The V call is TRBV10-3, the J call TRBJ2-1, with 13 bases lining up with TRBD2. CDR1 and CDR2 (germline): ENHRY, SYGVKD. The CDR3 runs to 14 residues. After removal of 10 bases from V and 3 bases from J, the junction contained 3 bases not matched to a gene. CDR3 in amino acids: CATRTSGSYNEQFF. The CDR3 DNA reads TGTGCCACCAGGACTAGCGGGAGCTACAATGAGCAGTTCTTC.

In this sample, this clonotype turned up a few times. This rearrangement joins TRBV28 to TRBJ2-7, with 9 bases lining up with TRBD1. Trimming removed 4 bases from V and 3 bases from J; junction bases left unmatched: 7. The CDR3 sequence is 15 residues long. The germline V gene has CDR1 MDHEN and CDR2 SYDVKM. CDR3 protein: CASSSLLDRGYEQYF. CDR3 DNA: TGTGCCAGCAGTTCGCTATTGGACAGGGGCTACGAGCAGTACTTC.

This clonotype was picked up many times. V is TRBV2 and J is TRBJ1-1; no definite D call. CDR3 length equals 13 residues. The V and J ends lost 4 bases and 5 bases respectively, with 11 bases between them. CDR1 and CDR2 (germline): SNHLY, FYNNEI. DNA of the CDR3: TGTGCCAGCAGTGGGGGAGCTGGGACTGAAGCTTTCTTT. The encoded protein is CASSGGAGTEAFF.

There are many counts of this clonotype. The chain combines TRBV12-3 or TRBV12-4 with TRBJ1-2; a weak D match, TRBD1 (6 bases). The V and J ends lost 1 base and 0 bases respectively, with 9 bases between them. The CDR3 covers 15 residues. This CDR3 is CASSLGDRPNYGYTF. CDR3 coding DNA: TGTGCCAGCAGTTTAGGCGACAGGCCTAACTATGGCTACACCTTC.

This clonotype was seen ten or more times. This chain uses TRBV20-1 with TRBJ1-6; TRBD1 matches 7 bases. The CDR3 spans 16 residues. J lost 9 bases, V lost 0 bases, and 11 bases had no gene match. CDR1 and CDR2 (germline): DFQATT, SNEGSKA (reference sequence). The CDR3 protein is CSARDSTRGDFSPLHF. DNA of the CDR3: TGCAGTGCTAGAGATTCGACCAGGGGGGACTTTTCACCCCTCCACTTT.

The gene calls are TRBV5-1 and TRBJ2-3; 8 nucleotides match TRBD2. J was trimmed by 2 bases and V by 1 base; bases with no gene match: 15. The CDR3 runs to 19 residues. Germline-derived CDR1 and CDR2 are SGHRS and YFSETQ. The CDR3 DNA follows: TGCGCCAGCAGCTTGATGGGGGGCGGGAGGCCCGGATTCACAGATACGCAGTATTTT. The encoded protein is CASSLMGGGRPGFTDTQYF.

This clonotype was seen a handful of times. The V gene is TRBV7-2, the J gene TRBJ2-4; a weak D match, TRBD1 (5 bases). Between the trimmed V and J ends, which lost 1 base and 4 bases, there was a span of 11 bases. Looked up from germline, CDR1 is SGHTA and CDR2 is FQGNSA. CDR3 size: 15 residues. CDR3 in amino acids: CASSLDPGPKNIQYF. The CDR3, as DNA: TGTGCCAGCAGCTTAGATCCAGGGCCTAAAAACATTCAGTACTTC.

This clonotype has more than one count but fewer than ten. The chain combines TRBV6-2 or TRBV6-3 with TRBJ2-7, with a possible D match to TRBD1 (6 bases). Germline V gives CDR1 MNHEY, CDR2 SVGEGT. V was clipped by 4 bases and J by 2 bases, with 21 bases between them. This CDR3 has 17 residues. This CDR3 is CASSSRQVGYGAYEQYF. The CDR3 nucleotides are TGTGCCAGCAGTTCCCGACAGGTTGGTTACGGAGCCTACGAGCAGTACTTC.

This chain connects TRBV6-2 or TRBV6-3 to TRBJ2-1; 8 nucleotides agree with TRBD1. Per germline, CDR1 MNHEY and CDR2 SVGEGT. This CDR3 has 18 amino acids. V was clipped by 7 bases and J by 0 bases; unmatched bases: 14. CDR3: CASNRRRGQGLSYNEQFF. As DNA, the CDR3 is TGTGCCAGCAATCGGCGGCGCGGACAGGGCCTCTCCTACAATGAGCAGTTCTTC.

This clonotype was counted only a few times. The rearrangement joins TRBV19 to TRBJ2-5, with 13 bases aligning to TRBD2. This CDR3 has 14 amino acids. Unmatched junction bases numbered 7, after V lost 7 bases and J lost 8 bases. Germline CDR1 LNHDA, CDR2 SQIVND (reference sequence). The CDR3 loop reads CASTTSGRARTQYF. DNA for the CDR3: TGTGCCAGTACCACTAGCGGGAGGGCCCGTACCCAGTACTTC. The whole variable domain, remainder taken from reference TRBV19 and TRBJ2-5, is DGGITQSPKYLFRKEGQNVTLSCEQNLNHDAMYWYRQDPGQGLRLIYYSQIVNDFQKGDIAEGYSVSREKKESFPLTVTSAQKNPTAFYLCASTTSGRARTQYFGPGTRLLVL.

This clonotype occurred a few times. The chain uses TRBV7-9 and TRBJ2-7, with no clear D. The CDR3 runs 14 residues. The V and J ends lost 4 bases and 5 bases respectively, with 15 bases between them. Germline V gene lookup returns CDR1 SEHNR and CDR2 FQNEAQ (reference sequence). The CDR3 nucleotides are TGTGCCAGCAGCTCTTACTATGGGGTCGACGAGCAGTACTTC. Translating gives CASSSYYGVDEQYF.

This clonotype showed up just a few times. The CDR3 here is CASSLGLAGKIQQYF. The DNA for the CDR3 is TGCGCCAGCAGCCTCGGACTAGCGGGAAAGATCCAGCAGTACTTC. The genes are TRBV5-1 and TRBJ2-7, with 12 positions matching TRBD2. The CDR3 runs 15 residues. J was trimmed by 8 bases and V by 4 bases; bases with no gene match: 10. Germline CDR1 is SGHRS and CDR2 is YFSETQ. Combining the CDR3 with reference TRBV5-1 and TRBJ2-7 gives the whole variable domain KAGVTQTPRYLIKTRGQQVTLSCSPISGHRSVSWYQQTPGQGLQFLFEYFSETQRNKGNFPGRFSGRQFSNSRSEMNVSTLELGDSALYLCASSLGLAGKIQQYFGPGTRLTVT.

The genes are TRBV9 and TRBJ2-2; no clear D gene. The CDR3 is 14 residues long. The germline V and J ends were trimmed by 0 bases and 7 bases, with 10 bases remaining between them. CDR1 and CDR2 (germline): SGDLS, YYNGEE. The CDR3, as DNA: TGTGCCAGCAGCGTAGTATCCGGCGGCGGGGAGCTGTTTTTT. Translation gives CASSVVSGGGELFF.

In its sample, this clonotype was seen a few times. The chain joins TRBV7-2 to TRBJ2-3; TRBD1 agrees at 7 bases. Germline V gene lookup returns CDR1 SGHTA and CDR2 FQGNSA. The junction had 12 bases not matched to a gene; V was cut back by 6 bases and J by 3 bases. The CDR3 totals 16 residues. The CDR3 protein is CASSYAGTRGTDTQYF. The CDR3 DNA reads TGTGCCAGCAGTTACGCCGGGACCAGGGGGACAGATACGCAGTATTTT.